These 18 T cell receptor beta chains share one sample of origin, sequenced in a study of Graves' ophthalmopathy and Graves' hyperthyroidism. RNA transcripts served as template for amplifying TCR beta CDR3 sequences. HTBI-primed RT-PCR formed the first round, and a multiplex PCR formed the second. In TCRdb, the multiplex PCR reads were re-called with MiXCR into one record per CDR3 protein. The sample has hundreds of thousands of distinct CDR3 sequences, around 21% seen once; the top ten hold approximately 3.2%. Sample: peripheral blood. These receptors all come from a woman aged 18-29 years with stable Graves' hyperthyroidism.

This clonotype was counted many times. V gene TRBV5-1 combines with J gene TRBJ2-7; tentatively, D is TRBD1 (6 bases). Trimming took 0 bases from V and 7 from J, leaving 14 bases between them. There are 14 residues in the CDR3. In germline, CDR1 is SGHRS, CDR2 YFSETQ. This chain's CDR3 is CASSLATGMGEQYF. CDR3 DNA sequence: TGCGCCAGCAGCTTGGCCACAGGGATGGGGGAGCAGTACTTC. The variable domain in full, completed from reference TRBV5-1 and TRBJ2-7, reads KAGVTQTPRYLIKTRGQQVTLSCSPISGHRSVSWYQQTPGQGLQFLFEYFSETQRNKGNFPGRFSGRQFSNSRSEMNVSTLELGDSALYLCASSLATGMGEQYFGPGTRLTVT.

This clonotype was seen at least ten times. The J gene is TRBJ2-7, the V gene TRBV3-1, with a tentative D call TRBD2 (5 bases). Deletions cut 0 bases from V and 0 bases from J, with 6 bases between. This CDR3 contains 14 residues. Germline V gene sequence: CDR1 LGHDT, CDR2 YNNKEL (reference sequence). The CDR3 nucleotides read TGTGCCAGCAGCCAAGATGACTACTCCTACGAGCAGTACTTC. Translation: CASSQDDYSYEQYF.

This clonotype was counted many times. The chain links TRBV11-2 to TRBJ2-6; D ambiguous. The germline CDR1 and CDR2 sequences are SGHAT and FQNNGV. This CDR3 region has 15 residues. Trimming shortened V by 3 bases and J by 0 bases, and 6 bases separated the two germline ends. CDR3 residues: CASSFETSGANVLTF. The CDR3, as DNA: TGTGCCAGCAGCTTCGAGACCTCTGGGGCCAACGTCCTGACTTTC.

Many counts were recorded for this clonotype. The chain has TRBV19 and TRBJ1-1; D remains ambiguous. This CDR3 has 13 amino acids. Germline assignment: CDR1 LNHDA and CDR2 SQIVND (reference sequence). V was pared by 9 bases and J by 1 base, with 12 bases between. The CDR3 loop reads CASSRTGNTEAFF. The DNA for the CDR3 is TGTGCCAGCAGTCGGACGGGGAACACTGAAGCTTTCTTT.

Many counts were recorded for this clonotype. The chain couples TRBV12-3 or TRBV12-4 to TRBJ2-2, with D maybe TRBD1 (6 bases). Trimming removed 4 bases at V and 5 bases at J, with 14 bases between. The CDR3 is made up of 15 amino acids. The CDR3 is CASSSRQTGTGELFF. CDR3 nucleotides: TGTGCCAGCAGTTCTCGACAGACAGGAACCGGGGAGCTGTTTTTT.

This clonotype came up many times. The chain carries TRBV29-1 and TRBJ1-3, with D uncertain. The V end lost 6 bases, the J end lost 0 bases, and 12 bases lay between the germline ends. CDR1 and CDR2 from the germline V gene are SQVTM and ANQGSEA. The CDR3 contains 14 residues. The CDR3 here is CSVVEENSGNTIYF. CDR3 DNA: TGCAGCGTGGTAGAGGAAAACTCTGGAAACACCATATATTTT.

In this sample, this clonotype turned up many times. V and J are TRBV5-1 and TRBJ1-1; TRBD1 is a possible D gene (5 bases). Germline values: CDR1 SGHRS, CDR2 YFSETQ. The CDR3 consists of 14 residues. V lost 4 bases to trimming and J lost 1 base, with 11 bases between them. CDR3 DNA sequence: TGCGCCAGCAGCAGGGGACGTAAGAACACTGAAGCTTTCTTT. Its translation is CASSRGRKNTEAFF.

This clonotype was detected ten times or more. V is TRBV2 and J is TRBJ2-5; D might be TRBD1 (6 bases). The CDR3 totals 12 residues. Germline CDR1 SNHLY, CDR2 FYNNEI. Trimming took off 10 bases at V and 0 bases at J, with 9 bases between the two ends. CDR3 nucleotides: TGTGCCACCCACAGGGACCAAGAGACCCAGTACTTC. Translated, it gives CATHRDQETQYF.

Points on this clonotype: This clone may be a read error of a much larger clone one base away. This sequence joins TRBV5-1 and TRBJ2-7; 7 bases map to TRBD1. V shed 4 bases and J 1 base; nucleotides not matched to a gene: 5. Germline-derived CDR1 and CDR2 are SGHRS and YFSETQ. The CDR3 contains 14 residues. Here the CDR3 reads CASSPQGDSYEQYV. The CDR3 nucleotides are TGCGCCAGCAGCCCCCAGGGGGATTCCTACGAGCAGTACGTC.

This clonotype was counted many times. The genes are TRBV11-2 and TRBJ1-6; the match to TRBD1 covers 7 bases. CDR3 length equals 14 residues. Germline loops: CDR1 SGHAT, CDR2 FQNNGV. V dropped 8 bases and J dropped 6; count of bases not matched to a gene: 7. CDR3 DNA sequence: TGTGCCAGCCGGCAGACAGGGAGTAATTCACCCCTCCACTTT. The encoded protein is CASRQTGSNSPLHF.

The gene calls are TRBV12-3 or TRBV12-4 and TRBJ1-1, with TRBD1 as a possible D gene (6 bases). The CDR3 totals 14 residues. V dropped 3 bases and J dropped 5 bases, with 13 bases sitting between them. The CDR3 region is CASSFETGPTEAFF. The CDR3, as DNA: TGTGCCAGCAGTTTCGAGACAGGCCCTACTGAAGCTTTCTTT.

This clonotype was observed at least ten times. J is TRBJ1-1 and V is TRBV2; no firm D call. The CDR3 covers 15 residues. Trimming left V 4 bases short and J 1 base short, with 13 bases between. Germline V gene lookup returns CDR1 SNHLY and CDR2 FYNNEI. CDR3 sequence: CASSVVELSNTEAFF. In nucleotides, the CDR3 is TGTGCCAGCAGTGTAGTAGAACTCTCGAACACTGAAGCTTTCTTT. The variable domain in full, with the rest retrieved from reference TRBV2 and TRBJ1-1, is EPEVTQTPSHQVTQMGQEVILRCVPISNHLYFYWYRQILGQKVEFLVSFYNNEISEKSEIFDDQFSVERPDGSNFTLKIRSTKLEDSAMYFCASSVVELSNTEAFFGQGTRLTVV.

This clonotype was seen repeatedly, ten times or more. The V and J genes are TRBV27 and TRBJ1-6, with no clear D. With 5 bases removed from V and 0 bases from J, the gap between germline ends came to 11 bases. The germline CDR1 and CDR2 sequences are MNHEY and SMNVEV (reference sequence). CDR3 size: 16 residues. CDR3 in DNA: TGTGCCAGCAGTCCGTACCTGCGCTCCTATAATTCACCCCTCCACTTT. This codes for CASSPYLRSYNSPLHF.

This clonotype was seen at least ten times. V usage is TRBV12-3 or TRBV12-4 and J usage is TRBJ2-2, with D possibly being TRBD2 (5 bases). V was shortened by 6 bases and J by 2 bases, with 13 bases between the two germline ends. This CDR3 region has 15 residues. CDR3 nucleotide sequence: TGTGCCAGCAGCCCCTCACTAGTTAACACCGGGGAGCTGTTTTTT. This gives the protein CASSPSLVNTGELFF.

The CDR3 reads CASSQAAIGSYEQYF. The CDR3 bases are TGTGCCAGCAGCCAAGCAGCTATCGGGTCCTACGAGCAGTACTTC. V gene TRBV3-1 combines with J gene TRBJ2-7; no reliable D call. V dropped 1 base and J dropped 1 base, with 11 bases sitting between them. CDR3 length: 15 amino acids. Germline CDR1 LGHDT, CDR2 YNNKEL (reference sequence).

The V gene is TRBV5-5, the J gene TRBJ1-6, with TRBD1 as a possible D gene (5 bases). V was cut by 2 bases and J by 9 bases, with 18 bases left in between. CDR3 length equals 16 residues. Looked up from germline, CDR1 is SGHKS and CDR2 is YYEKEE (reference sequence). The CDR3 spells CASSFSPGRVGSPLHF. CDR3 nucleotide sequence: TGTGCCAGCAGCTTTTCTCCAGGGCGGGTCGGTTCACCCCTCCACTTT.

The CDR3, as DNA: TGCGCCAGCAGCTTGGGACAGGCGGATCAGCCCCAGCATTTT. This translates into CASSLGQADQPQHF. This sequence joins TRBV5-1 and TRBJ1-5; D possibly corresponds to TRBD1 (6 bases). This CDR3 has 14 amino acids. CDR1 is SGHRS and CDR2 is YFSETQ in the germline V gene. The V end lost 0 bases, the J end lost 5 bases, and 9 bases lay between the germline ends.

Many counts were recorded for this clonotype. This rearrangement joins TRBV28 to TRBJ1-5; 8 bases are shared with TRBD1. The trim removed 7 bases at V and 3 bases at J, leaving 8 bases unmatched. The CDR3 consists of 15 residues. CDR1 is MDHEN, CDR2 SYDVKM, per germline. As DNA, the CDR3 is TGTGCCAGCATACCACGGGACAGGACCAATCAGCCCCAGCATTTT. Amino acids: CASIPRDRTNQPQHF.